Described below is a single TCR beta chain sequence and its context. This clonotype was picked up a small number of times. Its antigen is unknown. It has no much larger one-base neighbor in the sample; base qualities were not kept. The data are from a study of blood T cells in healthy people across ages (dated by TCRdb to between 2015 and 2017). About the full investigation: Template switching captured roughly one uniquely barcoded TCR beta cDNA molecule per two T cells in model experiments. To track age-related changes in TCR beta repertoire diversity, the study relied on deep sequencing normalized with unique cDNA molecular identifiers. Donors were grouped into four age groups: young (average roughly 16 years), middle-aged (roughly 37), aged (approximately 67) and long-lived (approximately 75). To avoid experimental bias, donors of different ages were spread randomly across the sequencing lanes. Two additional independent replicas of 1 million unique cDNA reads from the same blood draw were analyzed for two donors (one aged 18 to 29 and one aged 80 or older). Results the study describes overall, beyond this receptor: Conclusive comparison of naive and antigen-experienced compartments was prevented by the profiling of bulk unsorted PBMCs. Observed TCR beta diversity per million T cells fell roughly linearly with age, and a significant reduction was already apparent by age approximately 40. Observed TCR beta diversity correlated strongly with the percentage of naive T cells measured by flow cytometry. Compared with the aged group, the long-lived group had more naive CD4+ T cells, fewer expanded clones and increased TCR diversity, a pattern suggesting age selection. Total diversity estimates from one million sequenced T cells were considered lower bounds and underestimates. Donor CMV infection status was unknown, potentially confounding age-related changes in expanded clonotypes.

The library relied on 5' RACE. These reads were obtained on an Illumina HiSeq 2500. A second roughly 6 to 12 cycle PCR used a sample-barcoded 5' primer and a J-beta primer mix. A unique molecular identifier was introduced onto each TCR beta cDNA molecule by a template-switch 5' adaptor carrying 12 random nucleotides. Each sample yielded at least 3 million CDR3-containing paired-end reads. All of the RNA was converted into first-strand cDNA using the Mint cDNA synthesis kit, with a TRBC-specific oligonucleotide serving as the primer. After uracil-DNA glycosylase treatment, a first 18-cycle PCR used universal primers M1SS and BC2_uni_R on all cDNA. The authors' pipeline ran thus. Normalization of each sample was performed by random selection of 1 million high-quality reads, each carrying a distinct molecular identifier. Instead of being binned into consensus sequences, reads with shared molecular identifiers were discarded. MiTCR, with a Q25 quality threshold and the strictest error-elimination algorithm, was used for CDR3 identification, clonotype clustering and error correction. A nonparametric unseen species model with Euler transformation was used to estimate lower-bound total TCR beta diversity. The raw public data were reprocessed by TCRdb itself: fastp quality trimming at Q25, MiXCR clonotype calling, in-frame beta chains only. When rows share a CDR3 protein, they turn into one entry using the most common DNA and genes. The V and J calls were not made by the authors but by TCRdb's processing. In this sample the table shows about 800,000 distinct CDR3 sequences, about 46% of which occur a single time. Around 18% of the sample lies in the top ten.

V sheds 1 base and J sheds 4 bases, leaving 11 bases between their ends. The germline V gene (reference sequence) yields LGHDT for CDR1 and YNNKEL for CDR2. Including cysteine and phenylalanine, the CDR3 has 14 amino acids. Only the CDR3 DNA is retained, 42 bases long and in frame from the first base. The 35 to 40 donors, aged about 6 to 95 years, were systemically healthy Caucasian individuals from Russia. Around 10 milliliters of peripheral blood were drawn from each donor into EDTA-treated Vacutainer tubes. Ficoll-Paque density-gradient centrifugation was used to isolate PBMCs, with at least 6.5 million per sample. Total RNA, at least 6 micrograms per sample, was extracted from PBMCs with Trizol reagent. For every donor, flow cytometry on a PBMC aliquot measured the percentage of naive CD45RAhigh/CD27high T cells.

Sequenced material: blood. This receptor was taken from a man older than 75 in good health. The chain employs TRBV3-1 and TRBJ2-7, and perhaps TRBD2 as D gene, on 5 matching bases. The CDR3: CASSQGGGLYEQYF. The sequenced DNA is TGTGCCAGCAGCCAAGGAGGCGGGCTTTACGAGCAGTACTTC.